This entry lists 22 T cell receptor beta chains sequenced from one sample in a study of blood T cell repertoires in COVID-19. Assay used: immunoSEQ multiplex PCR; TCRdb lists only in-frame clones, some missing. The repertoire consists of roughly 59,000 clones, with around 79% occurring once and the leading ten covering nearly 10%. Sequencing was done on a sample of peripheral blood. All receptors derive from a human donor in a cohort sampled during active COVID-19.

The chain employs TRBV3-1 (or the pseudogene TRBV3-2) and TRBJ2-1; a possible D gene is TRBD1 (5 bases). The V and J ends lost 1 base and 3 bases respectively, with 10 bases between them. The CDR3 totals 15 residues. Germline lookup yields CDR1 LGHDT and CDR2 YNNKEL (reference sequence). For the CDR3, the DNA is TGTGCCAGCAGCCAAGTCCAGGGTTTCTACAATGAGCAGTTCTTC. Its translation: CASSQVQGFYNEQFF.

The chain recombines TRBV19 with TRBJ1-1; possible D gene TRBD1, 5 bases. Germline V gives CDR1 LNHDA, CDR2 SQIVND (reference sequence). CDR3 length: 15 amino acids. V lost 6 bases, J lost 4 bases, and 18 bases lay in between. For the CDR3, the DNA is TGTGCCAGTAGAACAATGGGGGGTTCTGTCACTGAAGCTTTCTTT. Its protein product is CASRTMGGSVTEAFF.

The chain has TRBV7-2 and TRBJ2-2, with 9 bases matching TRBD1. Germline CDR1 is SGHTA and CDR2 is FQGNSA. V was clipped by 4 bases and J by 4 bases; unmatched bases: 10. This CDR3 spans 17 amino acids. The CDR3 DNA is TGTGCCAGCAGCTCATCCACAGGGGGCAGGGGCACCGGGGAGCTGTTTTTT. This translates into CASSSSTGGRGTGELFF.

The DNA of the CDR3 is TGCGCCAGTCCGCGGGGGCACAATGAAAAACTGTTTTTT. Protein: CASPRGHNEKLFF. The rearrangement links TRBV23-1 to TRBJ1-4, with D tentatively TRBD1 (6 bases). TRBV23-1 is recorded as an ORF, its role being uncertain. Trimming cost V 9 bases and J 5 bases, with 13 bases left between them. The CDR3 runs to 13 residues.

This chain links TRBV7-8 with TRBJ2-1; 10 bases line up with TRBD1. The germline V gene encodes CDR1 SGHVS and CDR2 FQNEAQ. The length of the CDR3 is 19 residues. Trimming removed 0 bases from V and 7 bases from J; junction bases left unmatched: 15. CDR3 loop: CASSLAYLMDRGGINEQFF. CDR3 DNA: TGTGCCAGCAGCTTAGCGTACCTAATGGACAGGGGGGGGATTAATGAGCAGTTCTTC.

The chain uses TRBV9 and TRBJ2-7, with 10 bases matching TRBD2. This CDR3 has 16 residues. CDR1 is SGDLS and CDR2 is YYNGEE in the germline V gene. Trimming cost V 2 bases and J 9 bases; bases outside gene matches: 14. The CDR3 bases are TGTGCCAGCAGCGTCGGGCTAGCGGGAGAAGGGGTACGGCAGTACTTC. It encodes CASSVGLAGEGVRQYF.

The rearrangement uses TRBV7-2 and TRBJ1-1; 7 positions match TRBD1. The length of the CDR3 is 15 residues. Germline values: CDR1 SGHTA, CDR2 FQGNSA. Losses at the gene ends were 2 bases for V and 0 bases for J; bases not matched to a gene: 3. CDR3 in amino acids: CASSLLGQMNTEAFF. The DNA of the CDR3 is TGTGCCAGCAGCTTACTGGGACAGATGAACACTGAAGCTTTCTTT.

The chain joins TRBV19 to TRBJ2-1, with 9 nucleotides matching TRBD1. The V gene's germline CDR1 is LNHDA and CDR2 SQIVND (reference sequence). J gave up 4 bases and V 2 bases, and 3 bases lay outside the gene matches. This CDR3 comprises 15 residues. This CDR3 is CASSIWGTGYNEQFF. CDR3 DNA: TGTGCCAGTAGTATATGGGGGACAGGGTACAATGAGCAGTTCTTC.

This clone was picked up one time. The chain joins TRBV29-1 to TRBJ2-7, with D possibly being TRBD2 (6 bases). Trimming removed 7 bases from V and 0 bases from J, with 13 bases in between. Looked up from germline, CDR1 is SQVTM and CDR2 is ANQGSEA. The CDR3 spans 13 residues. This chain's CDR3 is CSAVGSDSYEQYF. The CDR3 DNA reads TGCAGCGCCGTCGGGAGCGACTCCTACGAGCAGTACTTC.

This clone was detected once. V is TRBV4-2 and J is TRBJ1-2; a possible D gene is TRBD1 (5 bases). CDR1 and CDR2 from the germline V gene are LGHNA and YNFKEQ. Trimming removed 0 bases at V and 6 bases at J, with 11 bases between. The CDR3 totals 14 residues. CDR3 sequence reads: CASSQEGAGNGYTF. DNA of the CDR3: TGTGCCAGCAGCCAAGAAGGGGCTGGGAATGGCTACACCTTC.

V is TRBV27 and J is TRBJ1-2, with 8 bases aligning to TRBD1. V was clipped by 2 bases and J by 8 bases; unmatched bases: 10. The V gene's germline CDR1 is MNHEY and CDR2 SMNVEV (reference sequence). The CDR3 extends over 15 amino acids. The CDR3: CASSLRGQGRDGYTF. The CDR3 DNA sequence: TGTGCCAGCAGTTTACGAGGACAGGGACGGGACGGCTACACCTTC.

V gene TRBV12-3 or TRBV12-4 combines with J gene TRBJ1-2; D uncertain. The CDR3 sequence is 11 residues long. V lost 3 bases, J lost 5 bases, and 4 bases lay in between. CDR3 DNA: TGTGCCAGCAGTTTGAGGTATGGCTACACCTTC. It is translated as CASSLRYGYTF.

The sample holds a few counts of this clone. V is TRBV19 and J is TRBJ2-2; 7 bases line up with TRBD1. Losses at the gene ends were 5 bases for V and 0 bases for J; bases not matched to a gene: 3. Per germline, CDR1 LNHDA and CDR2 SQIVND (reference sequence). The CDR3 contains 15 residues. DNA of the CDR3: TGTGCCAGTAGTGTGGGACAGACGAACACCGGGGAGCTGTTTTTT. This translates into CASSVGQTNTGELFF.

The CDR3 reads CASRPNRDEETQYF. In nucleotides, the CDR3 is TGTGCCAGCAGGCCCAACAGGGACGAGGAGACCCAGTACTTC. The chain is built from TRBV2 and TRBJ2-5; a weak D match, TRBD1 (6 bases). Trimming cost V 6 bases and J 5 bases, with 16 bases left between them. CDR3 length equals 14 residues. Germline values: CDR1 SNHLY, CDR2 FYNNEI.

The chain is built from TRBV19 and TRBJ2-5; 7 bases are a match to TRBD2. J gave up 2 bases and V 4 bases, and 7 bases lay outside the gene matches. CDR3 length: 15 residues. The germline CDR1 and CDR2 sequences are LNHDA and SQIVND (reference sequence). The DNA for the CDR3 is TGTGCCAGTAGTACCTCCGGAGCGGGACAAGAGACCCAGTACTTC. Its translation: CASSTSGAGQETQYF.

The V gene is TRBV29-1, the J gene TRBJ2-1; 16 bases agree with TRBD2. V shed 6 bases, J shed 2 bases, and the junction held 7 bases outside the gene matches. The germline CDR1 and CDR2 sequences are SQVTM and ANQGSEA. The CDR3 contains 17 residues. In DNA, the CDR3 is TGCAGCGTCGGGGGACTAGCGGGAGGGACGCCCTACAATGAGCAGTTCTTC. As protein: CSVGGLAGGTPYNEQFF.

CDR3 sequence: CASSAQGGQPQHF. In DNA, the CDR3 is TGCGCCAGCAGCGCACAGGGTGGTCAGCCCCAGCATTTT. The chain combines TRBV5-1 with TRBJ1-5; possible D gene TRBD1, 6 bases. The germline V and J ends were trimmed by 4 bases and 6 bases, with 11 bases remaining between them. The CDR3 loop spans 13 amino acids. CDR1 is SGHRS and CDR2 is YFSETQ in the germline V gene.

The J gene is TRBJ1-4, the V gene TRBV7-2; D gene uncertain. The CDR3 spans 12 residues. V lost 5 bases, J lost 7 bases, and 8 bases lay in between. Germline V gives CDR1 SGHTA, CDR2 FQGNSA. The CDR3 coding sequence is TGTGCCAGCAGCCTGTCAGGTGAAAAACTGTTTTTT. Amino acid sequence: CASSLSGEKLFF.

This chain links TRBV4-3 with TRBJ2-7; possible D gene TRBD1, 6 bases. Germline CDR1 reads LGHNA; CDR2 reads YSLEER. The CDR3 extends over 15 amino acids. V lost 1 base and J 5 bases, leaving 15 bases between the germline ends. CDR3 DNA sequence: TGCGCCAGCAGCCAAGTTCTGGGGGCTGCGGACGAGCAGTACTTC. Translated, it gives CASSQVLGAADEQYF.

The chain employs TRBV11-1 and TRBJ2-5; 7 bases fit TRBD1. Germline loops: CDR1 SGHAT, CDR2 FQDESV (reference sequence). The CDR3 loop spans 16 amino acids. V trimming: 1 base; J trimming: 1 base; junction bases outside the gene matches: 6. CDR3 loop: CASSLGDRAFQETQYF. The CDR3 DNA reads TGTGCCAGCAGCTTAGGGGACAGAGCTTTCCAAGAGACCCAGTACTTC.

The chain combines TRBV7-2 with TRBJ2-1, with TRBD2 identical over 7 bases. CDR1 is SGHTA, CDR2 FQGNSA, per germline. The CDR3 covers 17 residues. Losses at the gene ends were 3 bases for V and 5 bases for J; bases not matched to a gene: 13. DNA of the CDR3: TGTGCCAGCAGCTTTAGGGTGGGGCGGGAGAAGAACAATGAGCAGTTCTTC. This codes for CASSFRVGREKNNEQFF.

This clone has a handful of counts. The chain links TRBV19 to TRBJ2-7, with 9 nucleotides matching TRBD1. Trimming took 0 bases from V and 0 from J; bases not matched to a gene: 6. There are 17 residues in the CDR3. Germline V gives CDR1 LNHDA, CDR2 SQIVND (reference sequence). CDR3 loop: CASSIDGPGQGSYEQYF. The DNA for the CDR3 is TGTGCCAGTAGTATAGACGGGCCGGGACAGGGCTCCTACGAGCAGTACTTC.